The rows below give T cell receptor beta chains drawn from one sample of a study of blood T cell repertoires in COVID-19. Some clones are missing from TCRdb's copy, which holds only in-frame ones; the method was immunoSEQ multiplex PCR. Of 200,000 to 300,000 clones in the sample, around 87% were seen once. The sequenced sample was peripheral blood. These receptors came from a woman in her fifties or sixties with COVID-19, enrolled during active disease. The CDR3 runs from the conserved cysteine through the conserved F or W. The D gene is left open where the match is weak. Some rows have no size entry. The others give once, few or many, or a class for an expanded clone.

TRBD2	-	TRBV7-9	TRBJ2-1	TGTGCCAGCAGCTTACGGGGACTAGCGGTCTCCTACAATGAGCAGTTCTTC	CASSLRGLAVSYNEQFF
TRBD2	-	TRBV19	TRBJ2-1	TGTGCCAGTAGTACTTTACCTAGCGGGACCTACAATGAGCAGTTCTTC	CASSTLPSGTYNEQFF
TRBD1	-	TRBV19	TRBJ2-1	TGTGCCAGTAGTCAGGGACAGGGTTACAATGAGCAGTTCTTC	CASSQGQGYNEQFF
-	-	TRBV5-1	TRBJ1-3	TGCGCCAGCAGATTAAGTCCAGGGGAAGGAAACACCATATATTTT	CASRLSPGEGNTIYF
TRBD1	-	TRBV6-5	TRBJ2-2	TGTGCCAGCAGTCAGACAGGGGGCGTCACCGGGGAGCTGTTTTTT	CASSQTGGVTGELFF
TRBD2	-	TRBV6-2/TRBV6-3	TRBJ2-1	TGTGCCAGCAGCCCAACTAGCGGGAGGTACAATGAGCAGTTCTTC	CASSPTSGRYNEQFF
-	-	TRBV19	TRBJ2-3	TGTGCCAGTAGTATGCAGGGCACCGCGAGGGATACGCAGTATTTT	CASSMQGTARDTQYF
TRBD1	-	TRBV5-1	TRBJ1-4	TGCGCCAGCAGCTTGGGAGGGGGCCTGTCTCCTAATGAAAAACTGTTTTTT	CASSLGGGLSPNEKLFF
TRBD1	-	TRBV2	TRBJ1-4	TGTGCCAGCAAAGGGACAGTTAATGAAAAACTGTTTTTT	CASKGTVNEKLFF
TRBD1	-	TRBV6-5	TRBJ2-7	TGTGCCAGCAGTCACAGGACAGGACCCTACGAGCAGTACTTC	CASSHRTGPYEQYF
-	-	TRBV3-1/TRBV3-2	TRBJ2-6	TGTGCCAGCCGGGGTACTGGTGGGGCCAACGTCCTGACTTTC	CASRGTGGANVLTF
-	-	TRBV9	TRBJ1-6	TGTGCCAGCAGCCCCTCAAATCGGGGGGATTCACCCCTCCACTTT	CASSPSNRGDSPLHF
-	once	TRBV18	TRBJ1-3	TGTGCCAGCTCACTGCGGGCGCAAAACTCTGGAAACACCATATATTTT	CASSLRAQNSGNTIYF
TRBD2	-	TRBV30	TRBJ2-3	TGTGCCTTAAGTCGGGAGGAGTTGGGCACAGATACGCAGTATTTT	CALSREELGTDTQYF
-	once	TRBV7-8	TRBJ1-5	TGTGCCAGCAGCTTCAGGGCAGAGAATCAGCCCCAGCATTTT	CASSFRAENQPQHF
-	-	TRBV28	TRBJ2-7	TGTGCCAGCGTTACTACAGGACCCTACGAGCAGTACTTC	CASVTTGPYEQYF
TRBD2	once	TRBV6-5	TRBJ2-1	TGTGCCAGCAGTAGGGCGGGAGGATTTGAGCAGTTCTTC	CASSRAGGFEQFF
TRBD1	-	TRBV28	TRBJ2-5	TGTGCCAGCAGTCGACAGGGTCAAGAGACCCAGTACTTC	CASSRQGQETQYF
TRBD2	-	TRBV6-1	TRBJ2-5	TGTGCCAGCAGTGAGTTACTAGCGCAAGAGACCCAGTACTTC	CASSELLAQETQYF
-	-	TRBV19	TRBJ1-1	TGTGCCAGTAGTATAGACGGGGGAAACACTGAAGCTTTCTTT	CASSIDGGNTEAFF
TRBD1	-	TRBV7-9	TRBJ2-2	TGTGCCAGCAGCCCCCGGACAGGGGGCTCCAACACCGGGGAGCTGTTTTTT	CASSPRTGGSNTGELFF
-	-	TRBV7-3	TRBJ2-2	TGTGCCAGCAGCCCAGCGAACACCGGGGAGCTGTTTTTT	CASSPANTGELFF
TRBD1	-	TRBV19	TRBJ1-6	TGTGCCAGTACTGGGAACAGGGGTAATTCACCCCTCCACTTT	CASTGNRGNSPLHF
TRBD1	-	TRBV19	TRBJ2-5	TGTGCCAGTAGTCCTCCGGGACAGGGAGGAGAGACCCAGTACTTC	CASSPPGQGGETQYF
-	-	TRBV5-1	TRBJ2-7	TGCGCCAGCAGCCCTGGGGACATCTCCTACGAGCAGTACTTC	CASSPGDISYEQYF
-	once	TRBV6-5	TRBJ2-7	TGTGCCAGCAGGCAACTCGGAGGGGACTACGAGCAGTACTTC	CASRQLGGDYEQYF
-	-	TRBV24-1	TRBJ2-3	TGTGCCACCAGTGATTTTAGTGGGAGTGTGGGGTTT	CATSDFSGSVGF
-	-	TRBV14	TRBJ2-5	TGTGCCAGCAGCTTCCAGGGCTGGTACCAAGAGACCCAGTACTTC	CASSFQGWYQETQYF
-	once	TRBV5-1	TRBJ1-1	TGCGCCAGCAGCTTACCGGGATTGAACACTGAAGCTTTCTTT	CASSLPGLNTEAFF
-	-	TRBV21-1	TRBJ1-5	TGTGCCAGCAGCAAAGGTAGTTGGGGGGGAAACAATCAGCCCCAGCATTTT	CASSKGSWGGNNQPQHF
TRBD1	-	TRBV10-3	TRBJ1-1	TGTGCCATCTCAACCCTAGACAGGGACACTGAAGCTTTCTTT	CAISTLDRDTEAFF
-	-	TRBV7-3	TRBJ2-3	TGTGCCAGCAGCCCTACGGGTTGGAGAGATACGCAGTATTTT	CASSPTGWRDTQYF
-	-	TRBV11-1	TRBJ2-7	TGTGCCAGCAGCCTTCAGGGTGGAACCTACGAGCAGTACTTC	CASSLQGGTYEQYF
TRBD1	-	TRBV6-5	TRBJ2-2	TGTGCCAGCGGGGACAGGGGGCGTAGGCACGGGGAGCTGTTTTTT	CASGDRGRRHGELFF
-	-	TRBV6-2/TRBV6-3	TRBJ1-2	TGTGCCAGCAGTTACGATCGCGACTATGGCTACACCTTC	CASSYDRDYGYTF
-	once	TRBV6-5	TRBJ1-1	TGTGCCAGCAGCCTTACAGGGTTCACTGAAGCTTTCTTT	CASSLTGFTEAFF
TRBD2	-	TRBV7-7	TRBJ2-1	TGTGCCAGCAGCCTCAGCGGGAGTACGTACAATGAGCAGTTCTTC	CASSLSGSTYNEQFF
TRBD2	-	TRBV29-1	TRBJ2-1	TGCAGCGCGGGGACTAGCGGGAGGGCCCGGTCGTGGTTCTTC	CSAGTSGRARSWFF
TRBD2	once	TRBV7-3	TRBJ2-2	TGTGCCAGCAGCCAGGGACTAGCGGGAGTCACCGGGGAGCTGTTTTTT	CASSQGLAGVTGELFF
TRBD2	-	TRBV7-2	TRBJ2-1	TGTGCCAGCAGCTTAGCAGCGGGGAAGGGGGAGCAGTTCTTC	CASSLAAGKGEQFF
-	-	TRBV5-4	TRBJ2-1	TGTGCCAGCAGCTTGAATTCCCGGTTTTCCCACAATGAGCAGTTCTTC	CASSLNSRFSHNEQFF
TRBD1	-	TRBV7-2	TRBJ1-4	TGTGCCAGCAGCCGGGGGGGGACAGTGCAGGGGAGTGAAAAACTGTTTTTT	CASSRGGTVQGSEKLFF
-	once	TRBV15	TRBJ1-1	TGTGCCACCAGCAGAGAAACAGGCCTTAAGGGGGCTTTCTTT	CATSRETGLKGAFF
TRBD2	-	TRBV29-1	TRBJ2-5	TGCAGCGTTGAACCGCTAGCGGGAGAGACCCAGTACTTC	CSVEPLAGETQYF
-	-	TRBV19	TRBJ1-3	TGTGCCAGTACCTTTGGTACATTTTCTGGAAACACCATATATTTT	CASTFGTFSGNTIYF
TRBD2	-	TRBV4-1	TRBJ2-7	TGCGCCAGCAGTCAGCGGGAGGGCCTCTCCTACGAGCAGTACTTC	CASSQREGLSYEQYF
TRBD1	-	TRBV6-6	TRBJ2-5	TGTGCCAGCAGTCCTAGGACAGGGCAAGAGACCCAGTACTTC	CASSPRTGQETQYF
-	-	TRBV19	TRBJ1-5	TGTGCCAGTAGTATAGGACCGGAGGGGCCGGGAGATCAGCCCCAGCATTTT	CASSIGPEGPGDQPQHF
TRBD1	-	TRBV30	TRBJ1-2	TGTGCCTGGAGGCACCAAGGGGGCATCTATGGCTACACCTTC	CAWRHQGGIYGYTF
-	-	TRBV5-5	TRBJ1-6	TGTGCCAGCAGCTTGTCAGGTGGCTCACCCCTCCACTTT	CASSLSGGSPLHF
TRBD1	-	TRBV4-1	TRBJ2-2	TGCGCCAGCAGCCACACCGGGACAGGGGGCCTTAACACCGGGGAGCTGTTTTTT	CASSHTGTGGLNTGELFF
TRBD1	-	TRBV5-1	TRBJ1-6	TGCGCCAGCAGCTTGTCGGGGGACAGGGGGCTTTCACCCCTCCACTTT	CASSLSGDRGLSPLHF
-	-	TRBV21-1	TRBJ2-4	TGTGCCGCAGGGGGCCCCGGGGCCAAAAACATTCAGTACTTC	CAAGGPGAKNIQYF
TRBD2	-	TRBV30	TRBJ2-3	TGTGCCTGGAGGACTAGCGGGTCCACAGATACGCAGTATTTT	CAWRTSGSTDTQYF
TRBD2	-	TRBV27	TRBJ2-2	TGTGCCAGCAGATCCGGGACTAGAGACACCGGGGAGCTGTTTTTT	CASRSGTRDTGELFF
-	-	TRBV21-1	TRBJ2-4	TGTGCCAGCAGCAAAGGATCGCGGCGGGACGGCCTGGTTCAGTACTTC	CASSKGSRRDGLVQYF
TRBD1	-	TRBV5-1	TRBJ1-3	TGCGCCAGCAGCAACCGGGACAGGGTCCCGAACACCATATATTTT	CASSNRDRVPNTIYF